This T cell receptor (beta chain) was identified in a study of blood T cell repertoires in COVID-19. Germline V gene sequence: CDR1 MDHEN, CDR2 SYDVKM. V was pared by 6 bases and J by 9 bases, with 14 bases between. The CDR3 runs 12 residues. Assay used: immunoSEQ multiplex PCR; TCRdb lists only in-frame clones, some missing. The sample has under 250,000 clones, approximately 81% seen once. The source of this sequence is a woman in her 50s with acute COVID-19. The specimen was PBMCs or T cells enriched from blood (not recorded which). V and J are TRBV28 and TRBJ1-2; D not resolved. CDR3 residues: CASRGQRASYTF. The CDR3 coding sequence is TGTGCCAGCAGAGGCCAGAGGGCAAGCTACACCTTC.